A selection of T cell receptor beta chains follows, all from one sample in a study of blood T cells in healthy people across ages. Via MiXCR, TCRdb re-called the 5' RACE reads, giving one row per CDR3 protein. The sample holds some 1.6 million distinct CDR3 sequences, about 31% seen once. The specimen sequenced was blood. These receptors were obtained from a woman in her 30s in good health. CDR3s leave out the opening cysteine and the closing phenylalanine or tryptophan.

j_gene: TRBJ1-5
v_gene: TRBV6-2/TRBV6-3
CDR3aa: ATIDRISNQPQH

j_gene: TRBJ2-7
v_gene: TRBV5-5
CDR3aa: ASSRTGSAYEQY

j_gene: TRBJ2-5
v_gene: TRBV5-1
CDR3aa: ASSRPPGHQETQY

j_gene: TRBJ1-1
v_gene: TRBV12-3/TRBV12-4
CDR3aa: ASSSPGVNTEAF

j_gene: TRBJ1-3
v_gene: TRBV27
CDR3aa: ASSLGAGNTIY

j_gene: TRBJ2-5
v_gene: TRBV2
CDR3aa: ASSGVSGYQETQY

j_gene: TRBJ2-7
v_gene: TRBV20-1
CDR3aa: SSRPGSEGSEQY

j_gene: TRBJ2-1
v_gene: TRBV29-1
CDR3aa: SEGPYLYNEQF

j_gene: TRBJ2-2
v_gene: TRBV7-9
CDR3aa: ASSWTLRQSDTGELF

j_gene: TRBJ2-1
v_gene: TRBV11-2
CDR3aa: ASSLVLRTSGSSTYNEQF

j_gene: TRBJ2-1
v_gene: TRBV5-1
CDR3aa: ASSLATQGAAGEQF

j_gene: TRBJ1-6
v_gene: TRBV6-5
CDR3aa: ASKMSSYNSPLH

j_gene: TRBJ2-7
v_gene: TRBV7-2
CDR3aa: ASSLSWTNYEQY

j_gene: TRBJ1-1
v_gene: TRBV7-6
CDR3aa: ASSLAGGTTNTEAF

j_gene: TRBJ1-5
v_gene: TRBV30
CDR3aa: AWSPGTSFHSNQPQH

j_gene: TRBJ2-7
v_gene: TRBV7-2
CDR3aa: ASSALEREGYEQY

j_gene: TRBJ2-7
v_gene: TRBV5-1
CDR3aa: ASRPPLAEAYEQY

j_gene: TRBJ2-3
v_gene: TRBV7-6
CDR3aa: ASSLVATKNTDTQY

j_gene: TRBJ2-7
v_gene: TRBV5-4
CDR3aa: ASSLERASVYEQY

j_gene: TRBJ2-1
v_gene: TRBV29-1
CDR3aa: SAVGPGSYNEQF

j_gene: TRBJ2-7
v_gene: TRBV7-8
CDR3aa: TSSLRTSGVSQY

j_gene: TRBJ2-1
v_gene: TRBV20-1
CDR3aa: SARGTGTPYNEQF

j_gene: TRBJ2-7
v_gene: TRBV20-1
CDR3aa: SAKAGLPYEQY

j_gene: TRBJ2-5
v_gene: TRBV7-9
CDR3aa: ASSLTSGGAYNEQY

j_gene: TRBJ1-2
v_gene: TRBV12-5
CDR3aa: ASGLVLSGPFLGYT

j_gene: TRBJ2-1
v_gene: TRBV3-1
CDR3aa: ASSQAGTSSNEQF